Listed here are 18 T cell receptor beta chains from one sample, sequenced in a study of CXCR3-negative and CXCR3-positive naive CD8 T cells. The TRB libraries of cDNA were built by UMI-labeled 5' RACE. Using the 5' RACE reads, TCRdb records one entry per CDR3 protein without DNA. The sample table includes tens of thousands of distinct CDR3 sequences. The sequencing sample was made of naive CXCR3- CD8+ T cells from blood. The subset here: CD45RO-CCR7+CD27+CD95- naive CD8+ T cells lacking CXCR3 (TNR3-). The receptors come from a human donor in good health. Some clones in this sample may be carry-over from other donors' samples.

The chain combines TRBV28 with TRBJ2-7. The germline CDR1 and CDR2 sequences are MDHEN and SYDVKM. The CDR3 is 13 amino acids. CDR3 protein: CASEDRSSYEQYF.

The V and J genes are TRBV28 and TRBJ1-3. The CDR3 has 15 residues. Germline-derived CDR1 and CDR2 are MDHEN and SYDVKM. The CDR3 spells CASSFGRNSGNTIYF.

This sequence joins TRBV7-2 and TRBJ2-7. The CDR3 is 14 amino acids. The germline V gene encodes CDR1 SGHTA and CDR2 FQGNSA. The CDR3 protein is CASSHIGNTYEQYF.

The chain links TRBV28 to TRBJ1-1; the D gene TCRdb calls, TRBD1, cannot be checked with no DNA. The CDR3 has 14 amino acids. CDR1 is MDHEN, CDR2 SYDVKM, per germline. The CDR3: CASSPDRVHTEAFF.

V and J are TRBV6-5 and TRBJ2-1. Germline values: CDR1 MNHEY, CDR2 SVGAGI. The CDR3 is 17 amino acids. CDR3 sequence reads: CASSYSVSGWSYNEQFF.

The rearrangement links TRBV7-2 to TRBJ2-7; the TCRdb call, TRBD1, lacks DNA for checking. CDR3 length: 15 amino acids. Looked up from germline, CDR1 is SGHTA and CDR2 is FQGNSA. The CDR3 sequence: CASSTRVTGAYEQYF. The variable domain in full, completed from reference TRBV7-2 and TRBJ2-7, reads GAGVSQSPSNKVTEKGKDVELRCDPISGHTALYWYRQSLGQGLEFLIYFQGNSAPDKSGLPSDRFSAERTGGSVSTLTIQRTQQEDSAVYLCASSTRVTGAYEQYFGPGTRLTVT.

V gene TRBV14 combines with J gene TRBJ2-7; TCRdb gives TRBD2 as the D gene, but with no DNA this cannot be confirmed. From germline, CDR1 is SGHDN and CDR2 FVKESK. The CDR3 sequence is 15 residues long. The CDR3 reads CASSQFRATPYEQYF.

CDR3 in amino acids: CASRPREGGQPQHF. V usage is TRBV28 and J usage is TRBJ1-5. Germline assignment: CDR1 MDHEN and CDR2 SYDVKM. This CDR3 is built from 14 residues.

This chain uses TRBV6-1 with TRBJ1-5; TCRdb's assignment of TRBD1 cannot be checked, as there is no DNA. The CDR3 covers 15 residues. Germline CDR1 and CDR2: MNHNS and SASEGT. The CDR3 is CASSEAGTNNQPQHF.

CDR3 residues: CSALGTDNYGYTF. J is TRBJ1-2 and V is TRBV29-1. The CDR3 totals 13 residues. Germline V gene sequence: CDR1 SQVTM, CDR2 ANQGSEA.

The V gene is TRBV4-3, the J gene TRBJ1-3. CDR1 and CDR2 (germline): LGHNA, YSLEER. The CDR3 has 16 residues. CDR3 residues: CASSQDPGNSGNTIYF.

The chain links TRBV9 to TRBJ1-3. The CDR3 covers 14 residues. CDR1 SGDLS and CDR2 YYNGEE come from the germline V gene. This chain's CDR3 is CASSETGSGNTIYF.

This chain connects TRBV11-2 to TRBJ2-2; the D call of TRBD1 rests on TCRdb alone, since no DNA is present to check it. This CDR3 comprises 17 residues. The V gene's germline CDR1 is SGHAT and CDR2 FQNNGV. CDR3 in amino acids: CASSLVLVQGASGELFF.

The chain combines TRBV4-1 with TRBJ2-3; the D call from TCRdb, TRBD2, cannot be confirmed without DNA. This CDR3 region has 14 residues. Germline CDR1 and CDR2: MGHRA and YSYEKL. CDR3 amino acids: CASSLQRLWDTQYF.

J is TRBJ2-3 and V is TRBV29-1; checking the TCRdb D call of TRBD2 is not possible without DNA. Germline-derived CDR1 and CDR2 are SQVTM and ANQGSEA. The CDR3 runs 16 residues. The chain's CDR3 is CSVEEWTSGATDTQYF.

The chain combines TRBV7-2 with TRBJ2-7; with no DNA, the TCRdb D assignment of TRBD1 cannot be verified. In germline, CDR1 is SGHTA, CDR2 FQGNSA. The CDR3 length is 15 residues. The CDR3 reads CASSLDRVLFYEQYF.

This chain connects TRBV5-1 to TRBJ2-1; the TRBD1 assignment by TCRdb is unverifiable without DNA. Germline assignment: CDR1 SGHRS and CDR2 YFSETQ. This CDR3 has 14 residues. The CDR3 is CASSSGSPYNEQFF.

The CDR3 reads CSVEDVGGMNTGELFF. The chain carries TRBV29-1 and TRBJ2-2; absent DNA, TCRdb's TRBD1 call cannot be checked. Germline CDR1 reads SQVTM; CDR2 reads ANQGSEA. This CDR3 has 16 amino acids.